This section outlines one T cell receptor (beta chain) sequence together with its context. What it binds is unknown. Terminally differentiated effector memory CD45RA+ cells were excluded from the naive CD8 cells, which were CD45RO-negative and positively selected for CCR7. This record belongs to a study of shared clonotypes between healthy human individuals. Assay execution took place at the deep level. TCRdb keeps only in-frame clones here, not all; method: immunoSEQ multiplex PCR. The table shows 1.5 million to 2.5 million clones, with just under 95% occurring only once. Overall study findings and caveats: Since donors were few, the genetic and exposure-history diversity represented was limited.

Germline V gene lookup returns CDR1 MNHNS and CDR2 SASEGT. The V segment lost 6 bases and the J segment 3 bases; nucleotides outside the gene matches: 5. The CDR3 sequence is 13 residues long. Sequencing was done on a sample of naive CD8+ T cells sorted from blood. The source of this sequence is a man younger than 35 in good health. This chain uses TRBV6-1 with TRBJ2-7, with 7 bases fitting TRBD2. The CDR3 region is CASSLAVSYEQYF. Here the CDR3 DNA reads TGTGCCAGCAGCCTAGCGGTAAGCTACGAGCAGTACTTC.